This TCR beta chain is from a study of Ad26.COV2.S vaccination and SARS-CoV-2 variants (dated by TCRdb to 2020 to 2023). Background for the entire study: Vaccine-arm donors came from COV1001, a multicentre, randomized, double-blind, placebo-controlled phase I-IIa trial of Ad26.COV2.S in healthy adults. The TCR-sequenced set comprised approximately 32 samples: 19 Ad26.COV2.S vaccine recipients, 5 placebo recipients and 8 SARS-CoV-2 convalescent individuals. Trial participants were randomized into five groups of five: low-dose or high-dose Ad26.COV2.S given once or twice, or placebo on both occasions. Investigators remained blinded to trial group allocation during experiments and outcome assessment. Ad26.COV2.S was administered intramuscularly at a dose of 5x10^10 or 1x10^11 viral particles, either as one shot or as two shots given 56 days apart. TCRbeta repertoire sequencing was used to assess the specificity and breadth of SARS-CoV-2-reactive T cell receptors after Ad26.COV2.S vaccination. The investigation overall reported the following: Substantial breadth of spike-specific CD8+ and CD4+ T cell responses was reported after vaccination. The study was not powered to compare responses between vaccine doses or regimens. Comparable non-spike TCR breadth was observed between vaccine and placebo recipients, consistent with only spike being contained in the vaccine. Higher spike-specific TCR breadth was observed in Ad26.COV2.S recipients than in placebo recipients (P = 0.0014). It was noted by the authors that total T cell responses may have been underestimated by the TCR breadth and depth analyses.

The treatment or condition label for this specimen denotes: some 20 received Ad26.COV2.S at low or high dose, single or two shots; roughly five received placebo; per-sample allocation not given. For vaccine and placebo recipients, repertoires were sequenced using samples collected on day 63 after the first injection. Between 29 July and 7 August 2020, Cohort 1b enrolled around 25 adults aged 18-55 years at one site in Boston, USA. Ad26.COV2.S was a replication-incompetent adenovirus type 26 vector that expressed a prefusion-stabilized SARS-CoV-2 spike protein derived from the original Wuhan strain. The immunoSEQ Assay was the method used to sequence TCRbeta CDR3 regions. After extraction, genomic DNA underwent amplification by bias-controlled multiplex PCR, followed by high-throughput sequencing. Turning to the authors' computational methods: To quantify the absolute abundance of each unique TCRbeta CDR3 region, sequences were collapsed and filtered. T cell fraction was estimated by normalizing TCRbeta template counts to usable DNA, which was measured by amplifying reference genes present in all nucleated cells. Repertoire TCRs were annotated as SARS-CoV-2-specific when V gene, CDR3 amino acid sequence and J gene were exactly matched to a known reactive TCR set. The reference SARS-CoV-2 TCR set was obtained from MIRA and was filtered for enrichment in COVID-19-positive ImmuneCODE repertoires, whereby public or cross-reactive TCRs were removed. Using the MIRA antigens, annotated TCRs were further analysed by specific ORF or by position within an ORF. Breadth was defined as annotated unique rearrangements over total unique productive rearrangements; depth was the summed frequency of those rearrangements. Two-sided Wilcoxon rank-sum tests were applied when comparing TCR breadth between groups. Drawn from immuneACCESS, this table holds only the in-frame rearrangements with V and J called that TCRdb kept. Clones are partly lost; checked studies trace under half to an unresolved V gene and leave the rest unexplained. V and J calls and clone size are given by that table; D and trimming were obtained from the DNA. The sample records 290,000 or so clones, 87% of which are singletons. The ten biggest clones cover about 3.1% of the sample.

Reading from cysteine to phenylalanine, the CDR3 counts 17 amino acids. The kept DNA is CDR3 alone, 51 bases in frame from the first base. For CDR1 and CDR2, the germline V gene lists MDHEN and SYDVKM. Trimming removed 5 bases from V and 1 base from J; the gene matches leave 6 bases unexplained. Comments on this clone: Its antigen is not yet known. Nothing much larger sits one base from this clone, and base qualities are not available.

The chain uses TRBV28 and TRBJ2-7; TRBD2 matches 15 bases in the middle. The sample in question was peripheral blood, obtained in a trial of Ad26.COV2.S vaccine versus placebo. The sequence derives from a person aged 18-60 years who received the Ad26.COV2.S COVID-19 vaccine or a placebo. The CDR3 amino acid sequence is: CASSRGLAGGSSYEQYF. The sequence in DNA is TGTGCCAGCAGTCGAGGACTAGCGGGAGGGTCTTCCTACGAGCAGTACTTC.